This T cell receptor beta chain was identified during a study of CD8 T cells in Susac syndrome. Study overall: When blood was drawn, patients with Susac syndrome were on intravenous immunoglobulin alone, on corticosteroids, or therapy-naive.

Through negative isolation, CD4+ and CD8+ T cells were obtained, while TEMRA cells were enriched using FACS. General study points: The study conceded that relatively few individuals underwent its TCR sequencing and HLA analysis.

The germline V gene encodes CDR1 MNHNS and CDR2 SASEGT. The length of the CDR3 is 16 residues. V was shortened by 6 bases and J by 5 bases, with 19 bases between the two germline ends. 0.5 to 1 ug RNA was reverse transcribed with random hexamers. The amplification used immunoSEQ multiplex PCR on TCR beta CDR3; it spanned 54 Vbeta and 13 Jbeta. TCRdb itself ran the immunoSEQ multiplex PCR reads through MiXCR, one entry per CDR3 protein. The sample includes approximately 94,000 distinct CDR3 sequences, roughly 96% of them seen just once. On this clonotype: No antigen is known for it.

Sequencing used CD8+ T cells from PBMCs. The sequence was collected from a human donor with Susac syndrome. The chain links TRBV6-1 to TRBJ2-2; D uncertain. DNA of the CDR3: TGTGCCAGCAGCCACCGATCCTGGGCGGAGACCGGGGAGCTGTTTTTT. Its protein is CASSHRSWAETGELFF.